This TCR beta chain was obtained from a study of blood T cell repertoires in COVID-19. Across the whole study: Researchers got acute and convalescent COVID-19 samples from the United States, Italy and Spain. From T cells, B-cell-depleted T cells, or PBMCs came the material, which was cDNA or gDNA.

Per germline, CDR1 MDHEN and CDR2 SYDVKM. Losses at the gene ends were 8 bases for V and 4 bases for J; bases not matched to a gene: 9. The CDR3 has 15 amino acids. During active infection, Seattle patients enrolled and were then monitored through disease. Authors' processing steps: Scientists estimated how many nucleated cells there were by amplifying reference gene primers. The table came from immunoSEQ multiplex PCR; TCRdb's copy has only in-frame clones and leaves some out. V, J and clone size reflect that table, while D and trimming were determined from the DNA. The table includes approximately 280,000 clones, about nine tenths detected once.

The V call is TRBV28, the J call TRBJ2-2; TRBD1 matches at 8 bases. Sequencing was carried out using peripheral blood. This TCR came from a woman between 25 and 40 years old with COVID-19, enrolled during active disease. The CDR3 nucleotides read TGTGCCAGCTGGCCCACAGGGGGAGGCACCGGGGAGCTGTTTTTT. Translating it yields CASWPTGGGTGELFF.